Presented here are 24 T cell receptor beta chains from one specimen sequenced in a study of blood T cells in healthy people across ages. A second PCR of about 7 to 12 cycles used a sample-barcoded 5' primer and a J-beta primer mix. MiXCR, run by TCRdb on the 5' RACE reads, gives a single entry per CDR3 protein. The data show more than 700,000 distinct CDR3 sequences, 35% to 60% seen once. Sequences were obtained from blood. Source of these receptors: a man aged 80 or over in good health.

The chain uses TRBV6-5 and TRBJ2-7; 8 bases map to TRBD2. The tail of the sequence fits TRBJ2-5 better, so the J call may be wrong. The CDR3 loop spans 13 amino acids. Germline V lookup: CDR1 MNHEY, CDR2 SVGAGI. CDR3 in DNA: TGTGCCAGCACCAACGGGGGGGCAGAGACCCAGTACTTC. It yields the protein CASTNGGAETQYF.

There are a few counts of this clonotype. The chain joins TRBV12-3 or TRBV12-4 to TRBJ2-5; TRBD2 is a possible D gene (5 bases). The DNA matches TRBJ2-7 better at its end, which makes the J call doubtful. The CDR3 spans 12 residues. DNA for the CDR3: TGTGCCAGCACTACGGCCGGGGACGAGCAGTACTTC. The encoded protein is CASTTAGDEQYF.

The CDR3 is CAIRNRQGANTGELFF. CDR3 DNA sequence: TGTGCCATCAGAAACAGACAGGGGGCGAACACCGGGGAGCTGTTTTTT. The chain employs TRBV10-3 and TRBJ2-2; 9 bases fit TRBD1. Germline V gives CDR1 ENHRY, CDR2 SYGVKD. The CDR3 loop spans 16 amino acids. After removal of 6 bases from V and 0 bases from J, the junction contained 5 bases not matched to a gene.

This chain connects TRBV29-1 to TRBJ2-3; 12 positions agree with TRBD2. The CDR3 length is 16 residues. Germline-derived CDR1 and CDR2 are SQVTM and ANQGSEA. Trimming took 5 bases from V and 5 from J; bases not matched to a gene: 11. CDR3 protein: CSVIPSGRGMGDTQYF. Written as DNA, the CDR3 is TGCAGCGTTATACCTAGCGGGAGGGGGATGGGAGATACGCAGTATTTT.

This clonotype has just a few counts. The junction differs from germline at one of its ends, possibly a read error. The V gene is TRBV27, the J gene TRBJ1-6; D unresolved. In germline, CDR1 is MNHEY, CDR2 SMNVEV (reference sequence). The CDR3 runs to 15 residues. In DNA form, the CDR3 reads TGTGCCAGCAACTCCGTGAGCTCCTATAATTCACCCCCCCACTTT. Protein sequence: CASNSVSSYNSPPHF.

Ten or more counts support this clonotype. The V call is TRBV12-3 or TRBV12-4, the J call TRBJ2-7; TRBD2 is a possible D gene (7 bases). The ends were cut back, 6 bases at V and 0 bases at J, with 12 bases in the middle. This CDR3 has 14 residues. The CDR3: CASSGGGSSYEQYF. Here the CDR3 DNA reads TGTGCCAGCAGCGGCGGGGGCTCCTCCTACGAGCAGTACTTC.

The chain employs TRBV6-1 and TRBJ2-2; D may be TRBD2 (6 bases). CDR1 and CDR2 (germline): MNHNS, SASEGT. Trimming cost V 6 bases and J 1 base, with 27 bases left between them. This CDR3 has 20 residues. CDR3 residues: CASSSLFRDSGSLNTGELFF. Here the CDR3 DNA reads TGTGCCAGCAGCTCACTTTTCCGGGACTCCGGTTCTTTGAACACCGGGGAGCTGTTTTTT.

This clonotype was recorded many times. This rearrangement joins TRBV4-3 to TRBJ2-3, with D uncertain. From germline, CDR1 is LGHNA and CDR2 YSLEER. The V end lost 0 bases, the J end lost 2 bases, and 12 bases lay between the germline ends. There are 16 residues in the CDR3. The CDR3 region has the DNA TGCGCCAGCAGCCAAGATGAGGTAGCCCCCACAGATACGCAGTATTTT. Amino acids: CASSQDEVAPTDTQYF.

This clonotype has a handful of counts. V and J are TRBV12-3 or TRBV12-4 and TRBJ2-6; the D is unclear. The CDR3 has 17 residues. V dropped 1 base and J dropped 0 bases, with 10 bases sitting between them. The CDR3 DNA follows: TGTGCCAGCAGTTTAGGTCAGATCAGCTCTGGGGCCAACGTCCTGACTTTC. Translated: CASSLGQISSGANVLTF.

This clonotype was counted a few times. The rearrangement links TRBV27 to TRBJ2-1; D may be TRBD2 (5 bases). The CDR3 length is 19 residues. CDR1 and CDR2 from the germline V gene are MNHEY and SMNVEV (reference sequence). The V end was cut by 1 base, the J end by 4 bases, with 23 bases between. The DNA of the CDR3 is TGTGCCAGCAGTTTATATGCGGGCGTACCTTCTACTGCTTACAATGAGCAGTTCTTC. Its translation is CASSLYAGVPSTAYNEQFF.

This clonotype occurred a few times. The J gene is TRBJ2-3, the V gene TRBV7-9; either TRBD1 or TRBD2 may supply D (5 bases each). The germline V and J ends were trimmed by 2 bases and 4 bases, with 16 bases remaining between them. This CDR3 has 16 amino acids. Per the germline V gene, CDR1 is SEHNR and CDR2 is FQNEAQ (reference sequence). DNA for the CDR3: TGTGCCAGCAGCTTAATTCTACAGGAGCGGCCAGATACGCAGTATTTT. Translating it yields CASSLILQERPDTQYF.

J is TRBJ2-1 and V is TRBV7-2, with TRBD1 as a possible D gene (6 bases). The germline gives CDR1 SGHTA, CDR2 FQGNSA. This CDR3 spans 15 amino acids. Trimming took 5 bases from V and 4 from J, leaving 15 bases between them. CDR3 protein: CASSPQTGGYNEQFF. CDR3 in DNA: TGTGCCAGCAGCCCACAGACAGGAGGATACAATGAGCAGTTCTTC.

The chain has TRBV29-1 and TRBJ1-4, with 7 bases fitting TRBD1. The V gene end was trimmed by 6 bases and the J gene end by 0 bases; junction bases not matched to a gene: 7. Germline lookup yields CDR1 SQVTM and CDR2 ANQGSEA. The CDR3 extends over 15 amino acids. CDR3 amino acids: CSVAGTDTTNEKLFF. For the CDR3, the DNA is TGCAGCGTCGCCGGGACAGATACAACTAATGAAAAACTGTTTTTT.

The rearrangement joins TRBV20-1 to TRBJ1-6; D gene unclear. Germline values: CDR1 DFQATT, CDR2 SNEGSKA (reference sequence). The CDR3 totals 15 residues. With 0 bases removed from V and 0 bases from J, the gap between germline ends came to 6 bases. The CDR3 DNA sequence: TGCAGTGCTAGAGAGGGGAGCTCCTATAATTCACCCCTCCACTTT. Translation: CSAREGSSYNSPLHF.

The sample holds a few counts of this clonotype. The chain carries TRBV20-1 and TRBJ2-7; D perhaps matches TRBD2 (7 bases). The CDR3 spans 14 residues. Trimming shortened V by 3 bases and J by 6 bases, and 18 bases separated the two germline ends. Germline CDR1 reads DFQATT; CDR2 reads SNEGSKA (reference sequence). CDR3 sequence reads: CSARWGGASAEQYF. The CDR3 DNA follows: TGCAGTGCTAGGTGGGGGGGGGCCTCGGCCGAGCAGTACTTC.

The rearrangement links TRBV5-1 to TRBJ2-1, with 8 bases aligning to TRBD1. The CDR3 length is 14 residues. CDR1 and CDR2 (germline): SGHRS, YFSETQ. V lost 0 bases, J lost 9 bases, and 5 bases stayed unmatched. Here the CDR3 reads CASSLASGGTEQFF. The CDR3 DNA reads TGCGCCAGCAGCTTGGCCTCAGGGGGCACTGAGCAGTTCTTC.

The table lists this clonotype with a few counts. J is TRBJ1-5 and V is TRBV2; TRBD1 might be the D (5 bases). The V gene's germline CDR1 is SNHLY and CDR2 FYNNEI. There are 13 residues in the CDR3. Deletions cut 1 base from V and 5 bases from J, with 6 bases between. Here the CDR3 reads CASSEEGHQPQHF. In DNA, the CDR3 is TGTGCCAGCAGTGAAGAGGGGCATCAGCCCCAGCATTTT.

The rearrangement links TRBV2 to TRBJ2-5; unclear D gene. The assigned J gene may be wrong: the sequence end matches TRBJ2-7 better. The CDR3 totals 14 residues. Germline values: CDR1 SNHLY, CDR2 FYNNEI. For the CDR3, the DNA is TGTGCCAGCAGTGATGGTAGGAAAGCAGACGAGCAGTACTTC. Protein sequence: CASSDGRKADEQYF.

The CDR3: CASSLMLQTTDTQYF. For the CDR3, the DNA is TGTGCCAGCAGTTTAATGCTCCAGACGACAGATACGCAGTATTTT. The rearrangement uses TRBV27 and TRBJ2-3, with no clear D. CDR3 size: 15 residues. Trimming pared 2 bases from V and 3 bases from J, leaving 12 bases between. The germline V gene encodes CDR1 MNHEY and CDR2 SMNVEV (reference sequence).

The chain carries TRBV5-1 and TRBJ2-7; unclear D gene. The ends were cut back, 0 bases at V and 1 base at J, with 11 bases in the middle. CDR3 size: 15 residues. Germline V gene sequence: CDR1 SGHRS, CDR2 YFSETQ. The CDR3 DNA reads as TGCGCCAGCAGCTTGGAAGGTACTACTTCCTACGAGCAGTACTTC. Translated, it gives CASSLEGTTSYEQYF.

This clonotype has only a few counts. The CDR3 coding sequence is TGTGCCATCGGGTTGACTAGCGGGAGTGTCTTCGATGAGCAGTTCTTC. The encoded protein is CAIGLTSGSVFDEQFF. The chain links TRBV10-3 to TRBJ2-1, with 12 bases that match TRBD2. From germline, CDR1 is ENHRY and CDR2 SYGVKD. J was trimmed by 8 bases and V by 8 bases; bases with no gene match: 13. The CDR3 length is 16 residues.

This chain joins TRBV30 and TRBJ2-3; D is unresolved. This CDR3 comprises 15 residues. Germline loops: CDR1 GTSNPN, CDR2 SVGIG (reference sequence). Trimming removed 3 bases at V and 0 bases at J, with 13 bases between. Written as DNA, the CDR3 is TGTGCCTGGAGGGACCGGGTGTTTAGCACAGATACGCAGTATTTT. Translation gives CAWRDRVFSTDTQYF.

This chain connects TRBV20-1 to TRBJ2-5; 7 bases map to TRBD1. Germline V gene data show CDR1 as DFQATT and CDR2 as SNEGSKA (reference sequence). With 5 bases clipped from V and 5 bases from J, the junction kept 8 bases outside the gene matches. This CDR3 is 13 amino acids long. CDR3 protein: CSALQGIEETQYF. For the CDR3, the DNA is TGCAGTGCTTTACAGGGGATTGAGGAGACCCAGTACTTC.

This clonotype has just a few counts. The rearrangement joins TRBV6-1 to TRBJ2-1, with TRBD2 matching 10 bases. This CDR3 comprises 15 residues. V was clipped by 7 bases and J by 1 base; unmatched bases: 4. Germline assignment: CDR1 MNHNS and CDR2 SASEGT. CDR3 DNA: TGTGCCAGCATGGCTAGCGGGAGTTCCTACAATGAGCAGTTCTTC. Translating gives CASMASGSSYNEQFF.